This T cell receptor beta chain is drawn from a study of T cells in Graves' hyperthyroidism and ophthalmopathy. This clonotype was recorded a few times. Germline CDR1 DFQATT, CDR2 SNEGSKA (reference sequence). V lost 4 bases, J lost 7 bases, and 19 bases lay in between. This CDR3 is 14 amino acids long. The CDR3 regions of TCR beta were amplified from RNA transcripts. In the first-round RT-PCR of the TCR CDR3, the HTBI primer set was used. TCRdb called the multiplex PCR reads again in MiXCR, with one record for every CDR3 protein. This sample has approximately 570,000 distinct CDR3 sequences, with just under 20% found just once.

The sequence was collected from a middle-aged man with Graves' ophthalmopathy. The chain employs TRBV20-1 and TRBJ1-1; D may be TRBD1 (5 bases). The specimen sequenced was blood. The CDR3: CSANPRDGQDEAFF. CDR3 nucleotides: TGCAGTGCTAACCCCAGGGACGGGCAAGATGAAGCTTTCTTT.